This T cell receptor beta chain was profiled in a study of blood T cell repertoires in COVID-19 (dated by TCRdb to about 2020). Background for the entire study: Collaborator samples came from the United States, Italy and Spain and covered acute and convalescent phases of COVID-19. The material from the prospective study consisted of cDNA or gDNA derived from T cells, B-cell-depleted T cells, or PBMCs. The dataset comprised deeply sampled blood TCRbeta repertoires from subjects exposed to, actively infected with, or recovered from COVID-19. The repertoires were released in a freely available public database meant as a resource for research on the immune response to SARS-CoV-2. The samples were drawn from two sources: the first 160 participants of the ongoing ImmuneRACE study, and 1,000 to 1,500 subjects contributed by 6 global collaborators. Nearly every sample came with metadata listing a de-identified subject ID, COVID-19 status, age in years and sex. Where available, HLA class I and class II types were obtained from metadata supplied by the sample provider rather than from assay-based typing. Broader findings and caveats from the paper: How much clinical and demographic metadata was included differed by source and by participant, and the metadata was provided uncurated.

With respect to this clone: Its antigen has not been determined. Base qualities were left out, and no much larger clone turns up one base away.

V is clipped by 2 bases and J by 7 bases, and the sequence between their germline boundaries is 6 bases long. The CDR3 holds 12 amino acids from the cysteine to the phenylalanine. The only DNA kept is the CDR3, 36 bases in frame from the first base. The germline V gene provides CDR1 MNHEY and CDR2 SVGAGI. TCRbeta CDR3 regions were amplified from genomic DNA using the immunoSEQ Assay, a bias-controlled multiplex PCR. As for the authors' bioinformatics: The number of nucleated cells in each sample was estimated from the amplification of reference gene primers within the assay. To quantify the absolute abundance of each unique TCRbeta CDR3 rearrangement, sequence reads were collapsed and filtered. For each sample, productive Simpson clonality was calculated as the square root of Simpson's diversity index over productive rearrangements. In its TCRdb copy, this immuneACCESS table keeps in-frame sequences only and misses some clones. Where compared with another copy, unresolved V genes explain less than half of these, and the others have no known cause. That table is the source of V, J and clone size, and D and trimming were worked out from the DNA. This sample lists about 150,000 clones; approximately 90% were detected once. The top ten hold over 2% of the sample.

At one collaborating source in Seattle, patients were enrolled during active infection and were followed longitudinally through the course of disease. Collaborating institutions collected whole blood in K2EDTA tubes following their own protocols. For TCRbeta analysis, collaborators shipped samples in one of three forms: frozen whole blood, isolated PBMCs, or DNA extracted from either of those sample types. Sequencing was carried out using peripheral blood. The chain is assembled from TRBV6-5 and TRBJ1-5; the D gene identity is not certain. The clonotype comes from a human donor with COVID-19, enrolled during active disease. The donor label of this sample is uncertain. For the CDR3, the sequence is CASSYAGQPQHF. The base sequence is TGTGCCAGCAGTTACGCAGGCCAGCCCCAGCATTTT.